In its sample, the clone carrying this T cell receptor beta chain was seen once. J lost 2 bases, V lost 0 bases, and 0 bases had no gene match. CDR1 is KGHSH, CDR2 LQKENI, per germline. This CDR3 has 15 residues. These data are taken from a study of blood T cell repertoires in COVID-19. Study at large: Donors in the United States, Italy and Spain gave samples during acute or convalescent COVID-19. Sample material is recorded as cDNA or gDNA derived from T cells, B-cell-depleted T cells, or PBMCs.

Original analysis: Researchers report that nucleated cell counts were estimated from reference gene primer amplification. The method was immunoSEQ multiplex PCR; TCRdb's version includes in-frame clones alone and lacks a portion of them. The DNA gave D and trimming, while V, J and clone size come from that table. The sample yields roughly 250,000 clones, 87% seen once. This receptor was obtained from a woman between 50 and 59 years old with acute or convalescent COVID-19. The chain joins TRBV18 to TRBJ1-5; 8 bases are a match to TRBD1. Sequencing input: peripheral blood. This chain's CDR3 is CASSPPGQGNQPQHF. CDR3 sequence (DNA): TGTGCCAGCTCACCACCGGGACAGGGCAATCAGCCCCAGCATTTT.